This T cell receptor beta chain was sequenced for a study of blood T cell repertoires in COVID-19. Study overall: Material from acute and convalescent COVID-19 was sourced from the United States, Italy and Spain. T cells, B-cell-depleted T cells, or PBMCs provided the cDNA or gDNA that served as material.

This clone was recorded only once. Original analysis: Using reference gene primer amplification, nucleated cell counts were estimated. Some clones are missing from TCRdb's copy, which holds only in-frame ones; the method was immunoSEQ multiplex PCR. V and J calls and clone size are copied from that table; D and trimming were computed from the DNA. The table lists under 140,000 clones, around 74% of them singletons, with 6.5% to 8.5% in the top ten. This sequence originates from an older woman with acute or convalescent COVID-19. The material sequenced was peripheral blood.

CDR3 protein: CASSETTGGSSPLHF. The DNA for the CDR3 is TGCGCCAGCAGTGAGACTACAGGGGGAAGTTCACCCCTCCACTTT. V and J are TRBV10-1 and TRBJ1-6; 8 bases match TRBD1. There are 15 residues in the CDR3. V lost 2 bases to trimming and J lost 9 bases; unmatched junction nucleotides: 6. The germline CDR1 and CDR2 sequences are WNHNN and SYGVQD (reference sequence).